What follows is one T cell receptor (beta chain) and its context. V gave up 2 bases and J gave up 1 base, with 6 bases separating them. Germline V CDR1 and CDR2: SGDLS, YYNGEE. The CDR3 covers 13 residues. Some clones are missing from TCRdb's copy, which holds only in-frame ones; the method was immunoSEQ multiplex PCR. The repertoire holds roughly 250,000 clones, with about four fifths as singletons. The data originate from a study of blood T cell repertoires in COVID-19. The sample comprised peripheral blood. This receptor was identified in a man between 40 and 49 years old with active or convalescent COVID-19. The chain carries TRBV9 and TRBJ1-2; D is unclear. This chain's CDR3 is CASSVRSNYGYTF. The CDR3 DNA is TGTGCCAGCAGCGTGAGGAGTAACTATGGCTACACCTTC.